The 8 T cell receptor beta chains listed next were all sequenced from one sample in a study of monozygotic twins with inflammatory bowel disease. TCRdb re-analyzed the 5' RACE reads; it lists each CDR3 protein once, without DNA. The sample holds about 200,000 distinct CDR3 sequences. The sample taken for sequencing was blood. The receptors originated from a human donor with ulcerative colitis or Crohn's disease, or a healthy co-twin of an affected twin (not recorded which).

The chain recombines TRBV29-1 with TRBJ2-7; TCRdb indicates TRBD1, and absent DNA this call remains unverified. Germline loops: CDR1 SQVTM, CDR2 ANQGSEA. The CDR3 has 14 residues. The CDR3 reads CSARNRGAIYEQYF.

The genes are TRBV20-1 and TRBJ1-5; absent DNA, TCRdb's TRBD1 call cannot be checked. From germline, CDR1 is DFQATT and CDR2 SNEGSKA (reference sequence). The CDR3 totals 12 residues. CDR3: CSVGQGNQPQHF.

CDR3 region: CASSYRGTNTEAFF. This chain joins TRBV6-6 and TRBJ1-1; TCRdb's D call, TRBD1, is unchecked because there is no DNA. CDR3 size: 14 residues. Germline values: CDR1 MNHNY, CDR2 SVGAGI (reference sequence).

The V gene is TRBV20-1, the J gene TRBJ1-3. This CDR3 spans 11 amino acids. Germline V lookup: CDR1 DFQATT, CDR2 SNEGSKA (reference sequence). The CDR3 protein is CSAPAHPTIYF.

J is TRBJ1-3 and V is TRBV7-9; TCRdb outputs TRBD1, but without DNA this stays unchecked. Germline values: CDR1 SEHNR, CDR2 FQNEAQ (reference sequence). This CDR3 region has 15 residues. The CDR3: CASSPRTGQGNTIYF.

The chain recombines TRBV5-6 with TRBJ2-3; the TCRdb call, TRBD1, lacks DNA for checking. The CDR3 has 20 residues. CDR1 and CDR2 from the germline V gene are SGHDT and YYEEEE. CDR3 protein: CASSLARGGTVWTTTDTQYF.

This chain connects TRBV7-2 to TRBJ2-2; without DNA, the TCRdb call of TRBD1 cannot be checked. Germline CDR1 SGHTA, CDR2 FQGNSA. The CDR3 totals 16 residues. This CDR3 is CASSLNAPVVTGELFF.

The rearrangement links TRBV6-5 to TRBJ1-2; TCRdb indicates TRBD1, and absent DNA this call remains unverified. The germline gives CDR1 MNHEY, CDR2 SVGAGI. The CDR3 length is 16 residues. The CDR3 protein is CASSYVTWGDHYGYTF.